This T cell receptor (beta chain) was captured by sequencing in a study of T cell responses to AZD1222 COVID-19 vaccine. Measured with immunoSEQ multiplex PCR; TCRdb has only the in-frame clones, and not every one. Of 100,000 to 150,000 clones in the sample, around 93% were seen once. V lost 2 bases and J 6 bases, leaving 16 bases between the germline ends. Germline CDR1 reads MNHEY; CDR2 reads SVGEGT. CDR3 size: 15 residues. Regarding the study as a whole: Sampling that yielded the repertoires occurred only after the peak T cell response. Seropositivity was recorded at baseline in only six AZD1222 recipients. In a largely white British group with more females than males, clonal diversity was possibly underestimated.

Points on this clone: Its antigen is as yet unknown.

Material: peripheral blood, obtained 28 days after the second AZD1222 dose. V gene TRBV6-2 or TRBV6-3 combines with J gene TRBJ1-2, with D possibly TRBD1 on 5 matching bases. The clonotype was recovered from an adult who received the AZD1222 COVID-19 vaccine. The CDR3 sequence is CASSYTPGTSNGYTF. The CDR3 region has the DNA TGTGCCAGCAGTTACACCCCCGGGACTTCGAATGGCTACACCTTC.